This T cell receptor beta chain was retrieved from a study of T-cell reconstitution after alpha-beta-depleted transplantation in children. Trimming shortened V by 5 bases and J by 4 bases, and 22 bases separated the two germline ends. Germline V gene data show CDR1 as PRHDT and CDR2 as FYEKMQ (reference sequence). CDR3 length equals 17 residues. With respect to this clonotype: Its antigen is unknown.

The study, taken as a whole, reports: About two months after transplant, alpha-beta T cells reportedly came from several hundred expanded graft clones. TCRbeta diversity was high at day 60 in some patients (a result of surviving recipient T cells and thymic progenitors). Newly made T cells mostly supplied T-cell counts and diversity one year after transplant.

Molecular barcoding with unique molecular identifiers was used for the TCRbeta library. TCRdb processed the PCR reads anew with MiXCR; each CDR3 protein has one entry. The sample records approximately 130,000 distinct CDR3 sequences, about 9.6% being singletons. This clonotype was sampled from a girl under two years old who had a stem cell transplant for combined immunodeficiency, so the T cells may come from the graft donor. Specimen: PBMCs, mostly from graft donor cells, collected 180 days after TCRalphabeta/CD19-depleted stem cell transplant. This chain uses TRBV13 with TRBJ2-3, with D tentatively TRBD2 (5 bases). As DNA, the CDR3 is TGTGCCAGCAGCCGTAGGACCCAACAGCACGGGGCAGATACGCAGTATTTT. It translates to CASSRRTQQHGADTQYF.